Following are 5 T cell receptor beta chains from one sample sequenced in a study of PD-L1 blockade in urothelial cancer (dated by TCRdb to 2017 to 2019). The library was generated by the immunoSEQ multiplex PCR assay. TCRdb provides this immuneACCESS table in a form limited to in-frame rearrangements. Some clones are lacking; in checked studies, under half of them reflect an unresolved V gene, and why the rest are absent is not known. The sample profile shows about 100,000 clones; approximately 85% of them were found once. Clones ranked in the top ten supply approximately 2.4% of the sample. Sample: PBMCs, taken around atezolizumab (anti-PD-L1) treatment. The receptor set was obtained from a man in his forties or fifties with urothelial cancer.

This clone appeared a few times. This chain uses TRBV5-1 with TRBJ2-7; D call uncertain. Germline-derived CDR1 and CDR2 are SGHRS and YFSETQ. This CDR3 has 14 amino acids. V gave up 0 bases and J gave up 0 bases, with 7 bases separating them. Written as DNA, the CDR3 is TGCGCCAGCAGCTTGGATCACAGCTCCTACGAGCAGTACTTC. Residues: CASSLDHSSYEQYF.

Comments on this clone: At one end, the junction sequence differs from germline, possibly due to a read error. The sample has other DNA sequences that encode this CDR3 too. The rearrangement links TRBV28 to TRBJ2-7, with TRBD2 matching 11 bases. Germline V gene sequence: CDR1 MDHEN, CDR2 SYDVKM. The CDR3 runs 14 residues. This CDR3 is CASTRLAGKNEQYF. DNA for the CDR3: TGTGCCAGCACGCGACTAGCGGGAAAGAACGAGCAGTATTTC.

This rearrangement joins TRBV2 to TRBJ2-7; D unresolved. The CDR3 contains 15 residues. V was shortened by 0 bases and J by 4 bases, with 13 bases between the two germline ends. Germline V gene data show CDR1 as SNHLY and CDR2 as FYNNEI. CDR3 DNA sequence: TGTGCCAGCAGTGAAGCGCTTCGACCAGGTTACGAGCAGTACTTC. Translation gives CASSEALRPGYEQYF.

CDR3: CASSSLAGGPGNEQFF. The CDR3 nucleotides are TGCGCCAGCAGCTCATTAGCGGGAGGGCCCGGCAATGAGCAGTTCTTC. The rearrangement uses TRBV5-1 and TRBJ2-1; 11 bases are a match to TRBD2. The CDR3 covers 16 residues. Germline trimming cut 3 bases from V and 6 bases from J; bases unmatched to any gene: 8. CDR1 and CDR2 (germline): SGHRS, YFSETQ. Looking up the rest from reference TRBV5-1 and TRBJ2-1 gives the full variable domain: KAGVTQTPRYLIKTRGQQVTLSCSPISGHRSVSWYQQTPGQGLQFLFEYFSETQRNKGNFPGRFSGRQFSNSRSEMNVSTLELGDSALYLCASSSLAGGPGNEQFFGPGTRLTVL.

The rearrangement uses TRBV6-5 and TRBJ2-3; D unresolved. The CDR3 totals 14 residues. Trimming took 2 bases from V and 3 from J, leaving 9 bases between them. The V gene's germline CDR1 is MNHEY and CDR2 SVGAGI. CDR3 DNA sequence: TGTGCCAGCAGTTACGCTTTGGCAACAGATACGCAGTATTTT. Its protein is CASSYALATDTQYF.